One T cell receptor (beta chain) is described in this entry. In the source study's methods: Reference gene primer amplification yielded estimated nucleated cell counts. Some clones are missing from TCRdb's copy, which holds only in-frame ones; the method was immunoSEQ multiplex PCR. V and J calls plus clone size are reproduced from that table; the DNA served to infer D and trimming. The table includes some 180,000 clones, more than 75% detected once. This record comes from a study of blood T cell repertoires in COVID-19. About the research overall: COVID-19 samples from acute and convalescent phases originated in the United States, Italy and Spain. PBMCs, B-cell-depleted T cells, or T cells were the source of the cDNA or gDNA that made up the material.

The CDR3 is 14 residues long. Germline CDR1 is SGHTA and CDR2 is FQGNSA. Trimming took off 5 bases at V and 5 bases at J, with 16 bases between the two ends. Specimen: peripheral blood. The TCR was taken from a man between 45 and 60 years old who had recovered from COVID-19. The genes are TRBV7-2 and TRBJ2-7; TRBD1 might be the D (5 bases). CDR3 region: CASSPDRFLNEQYF. CDR3 bases: TGTGCCAGCAGCCCTGACAGATTCCTAAACGAGCAGTACTTC.